Presented here are 30 T cell receptor beta chains from one specimen sequenced in a study of CD8 T cells in Susac syndrome. RNA in amounts of 0.5 to 1 ug was reverse transcribed with random hexamers. Via MiXCR, TCRdb re-called the immunoSEQ multiplex PCR reads, giving one row per CDR3 protein. The table shows some 22,000 distinct CDR3 sequences, with around 94% occurring only once. Sequenced sample: CD8+ T cells from PBMCs. These receptors all come from a human donor in good health.

The V gene is TRBV6-1, the J gene TRBJ1-2, with 11 nucleotides matching TRBD1. This CDR3 is built from 17 residues. Trimming took 5 bases from V and 0 from J; bases not matched to a gene: 8. Germline V gene lookup returns CDR1 MNHNS and CDR2 SASEGT. Here the CDR3 DNA reads TGTGCCAGCAGTAATATTGGGACAGGGGGAGCTAACTATGGCTACACCTTC. Protein sequence: CASSNIGTGGANYGYTF.

Concerning this clonotype itself: One junction end does not reproduce the germline sequence, and a read error may be involved. V and J are TRBV4-3 and TRBJ2-6, with D tentatively TRBD1 (5 bases). CDR1 and CDR2 (germline): LGHNA, YSLEER. CDR3 length equals 16 residues. The CDR3 DNA reads as TGCGCCAGCAGCCAAGAAACGGGCTCTGGGGCCGACGTCCTGACTTTC. Its translation: CASSQETGSGADVLTF.

The chain has TRBV7-9 and TRBJ2-1; TRBD1 aligns across 8 bases. The V gene's germline CDR1 is SEHNR and CDR2 FQNEAQ (reference sequence). V dropped 5 bases and J dropped 7; count of bases not matched to a gene: 10. The CDR3 covers 15 residues. CDR3 loop: CASSPIGQGGNEQFF. CDR3 nucleotides: TGTGCCAGCAGCCCGATCGGACAGGGTGGAAATGAGCAGTTCTTC.

This clonotype has just one count. The CDR3 sequence: CASSLGALVQETQYF. The CDR3 region has the DNA TGTGCCAGCAGTTTGGGGGCTTTGGTCCAAGAGACCCAGTACTTC. The V gene is TRBV6-5, the J gene TRBJ2-5; a weak D match, TRBD1 (6 bases). The V end was cut by 4 bases, the J end by 1 base, with 13 bases between. The germline V gene has CDR1 MNHEY and CDR2 SVGAGI. This CDR3 contains 15 residues.

V gene TRBV13 combines with J gene TRBJ2-7, with a tentative D call TRBD1 (5 bases). This CDR3 has 14 amino acids. Germline V lookup: CDR1 PRHDT, CDR2 FYEKMQ (reference sequence). V lost 1 base and J lost 3, with 10 bases in between. CDR3 DNA sequence: TGTGCCAGCAGCTTAGCAGGGTCCGGCTACGAGCAGTACTTC. This codes for CASSLAGSGYEQYF.

CDR3 protein: CSANAPLSDSGNTIYF. As DNA, the CDR3 is TGCAGTGCTAACGCCCCGCTGTCAGACTCTGGAAACACCATATATTTT. The V and J genes are TRBV20-1 and TRBJ1-3, with D hard to call. The CDR3 runs to 16 residues. Germline-derived CDR1 and CDR2 are DFQATT and SNEGSKA (reference sequence). Deletions cut 4 bases from V and 0 bases from J, with 16 bases between.

In this sample, this clonotype turned up a few times. This chain joins TRBV5-5 and TRBJ2-5; D not resolved. Trimming stripped 1 base from V and 0 bases from J, with 4 bases between. The CDR3 sequence is 13 residues long. CDR1 is SGHKS and CDR2 is YYEKEE in the germline V gene (reference sequence). The CDR3 loop reads CASSLHHQETQYF. In DNA, the CDR3 is TGTGCCAGCAGCTTGCACCACCAAGAGACCCAGTACTTC.

The table lists this clonotype with a few counts. The V and J genes are TRBV6-5 and TRBJ2-7; TRBD1 is a possible D gene (5 bases). Per germline, CDR1 MNHEY and CDR2 SVGAGI. With 5 bases removed from V and 3 bases from J, the gap between germline ends came to 8 bases. The CDR3 spans 12 residues. CDR3 in amino acids: CASSRDSYEQYF. CDR3 DNA sequence: TGTGCCAGCAGTCGCGACAGCTACGAGCAGTACTTC.

This clonotype turned up a few times. The rearrangement joins TRBV6-6 to TRBJ2-7; 8 bases are shared with TRBD2. Looked up from germline, CDR1 is MNHNY and CDR2 is SVGAGI (reference sequence). The trim removed 4 bases at V and 4 bases at J, leaving 3 bases unmatched. This CDR3 has 13 amino acids. This CDR3 is CASSSREGYEQYF. CDR3 nucleotides: TGTGCCAGCAGTTCACGGGAGGGATACGAGCAGTACTTC.

This rearrangement joins TRBV29-1 to TRBJ2-7; the match to TRBD1 covers 12 bases. The ends lost 7 bases at V and 3 bases at J; junction bases unmatched: 7. Germline values: CDR1 SQVTM, CDR2 ANQGSEA. CDR3 length: 14 residues. CDR3 DNA sequence: TGCAGCGGCCGGGACAGGGGGCCCCTCTACGAGCAGTACTTC. Amino acid sequence: CSGRDRGPLYEQYF.

This chain connects TRBV9 to TRBJ1-2; the D gene is possibly TRBD1 (5 bases). Germline values: CDR1 SGDLS, CDR2 YYNGEE. The V end was cut by 0 bases, the J end by 1 base, with 10 bases between. This CDR3 comprises 15 residues. CDR3 region: CASSVAGGLNYGYTF. The CDR3 DNA sequence: TGTGCCAGCAGCGTAGCGGGGGGACTTAACTATGGCTACACCTTC.

The chain has TRBV6-1 and TRBJ1-2, with D uncertain. This CDR3 is 13 amino acids long. The germline gives CDR1 MNHNS, CDR2 SASEGT. The ends were cut back, 1 base at V and 7 bases at J, with 10 bases in the middle. CDR3 loop: CASSEGEVFGYTF. CDR3 bases: TGTGCCAGCAGTGAAGGAGAAGTTTTTGGCTACACCTTC.

This rearrangement joins TRBV12-3 or TRBV12-4 to TRBJ1-2; D unclear. The CDR3 totals 13 residues. Trimming left V 2 bases short and J 4 bases short, with 8 bases between. In nucleotides, the CDR3 is TGTGCCAGCAGTTTACGGGTGATCTATGGCTACACCTTC. As protein: CASSLRVIYGYTF.

The chain is built from TRBV7-6 and TRBJ2-1, with a possible D match to TRBD2 (7 bases). Trimming shortened V by 0 bases and J by 0 bases, and 9 bases separated the two germline ends. CDR1 is SGHVS, CDR2 FNYEAQ, per germline. The CDR3 is 16 residues long. The chain's CDR3 is CASSLARGASYNEQFF. CDR3 sequence (DNA): TGTGCCAGCAGCTTAGCACGGGGGGCCTCCTACAATGAGCAGTTCTTC.

A few counts support this clonotype. The rearrangement uses TRBV4-3 and TRBJ2-5, with TRBD1 identical over 7 bases. After removal of 0 bases from V and 1 base from J, the junction contained 5 bases not matched to a gene. This CDR3 contains 16 residues. Germline V gene lookup returns CDR1 LGHNA and CDR2 YSLEER. CDR3 coding DNA: TGCGCCAGCAGCCAAGATGGCAGGGGGACCCAAGAGACCCAGTACTTC. Translated, it gives CASSQDGRGTQETQYF.

The chain links TRBV11-2 to TRBJ1-5; D gene ambiguous. This CDR3 has 14 amino acids. Germline V gene sequence: CDR1 SGHAT, CDR2 FQNNGV. V was trimmed by 2 bases and J by 2 bases, leaving 7 bases between them. The CDR3: CASSLYTGNQPQHF. The CDR3 DNA reads as TGTGCCAGCAGCTTATATACAGGCAATCAGCCCCAGCATTTT.

This clonotype was seen only once. In DNA form, the CDR3 reads TGCGCCAGCAGCTTGGGACAGGGGATCTACGAGCAGTACTTC. As protein: CASSLGQGIYEQYF. J is TRBJ2-7 and V is TRBV5-1; 8 positions match TRBD1. CDR3 size: 14 residues. V dropped 0 bases and J dropped 3; count of bases not matched to a gene: 2. Germline V lookup: CDR1 SGHRS, CDR2 YFSETQ.

The chain recombines TRBV6-5 with TRBJ2-5; possibly TRBD1 or TRBD2 for D (6 bases each). From germline, CDR1 is MNHEY and CDR2 SVGAGI. This CDR3 has 15 amino acids. V lost 2 bases to trimming and J lost 5 bases, with 15 bases between them. The CDR3 DNA is TGTGCCAGCAGTTACGGGGGAGGAACAGGGGAGACCCAGTACTTC. As protein: CASSYGGGTGETQYF.

V and J are TRBV14 and TRBJ2-3; unclear D gene. CDR3 size: 13 residues. V was pared by 0 bases and J by 6 bases, with 7 bases between. Germline V gene lookup returns CDR1 SGHDN and CDR2 FVKESK. Here the CDR3 DNA reads TGTGCCAGCAGCCAAGATATCAGGGATACGCAGTATTTT. It encodes CASSQDIRDTQYF. Complete variable domain (other parts from reference TRBV14 and TRBJ2-3): EAGVTQFPSHSVIEKGQTVTLRCDPISGHDNLYWYRRVMGKEIKFLLHFVKESKQDESGMPNNRFLAERTGGTYSTLKVQPAELEDSGVYFCASSQDIRDTQYFGPGTRLTVL.

This chain uses TRBV5-6 with TRBJ2-7; no firm D call. V was trimmed by 3 bases and J by 0 bases, leaving 7 bases between them. The CDR3 has 13 residues. CDR1 SGHDT and CDR2 YYEEEE come from the germline V gene. The CDR3 here is CASSSDGSYEQYF. The CDR3 DNA reads TGTGCCAGCAGCTCGGACGGCTCCTACGAGCAGTACTTC.

J is TRBJ1-5 and V is TRBV2; no definite D call. CDR1 is SNHLY, CDR2 FYNNEI, per germline. The CDR3 sequence is 12 residues long. Trimming took off 5 bases at V and 5 bases at J, with 7 bases between the two ends. CDR3 nucleotide sequence: TGTGCCAGCAGTTATTTCTATCAGCCCCAGCATTTT. Translated: CASSYFYQPQHF.

This clonotype was counted between two and nine times. The chain links TRBV19 to TRBJ2-1; TRBD1 aligns across 9 bases. In germline, CDR1 is LNHDA, CDR2 SQIVND (reference sequence). V trimming: 9 bases; J trimming: 11 bases; junction bases outside the gene matches: 5. This CDR3 spans 11 amino acids. The CDR3 region has the DNA TGTGCCAGCAAACAGGGGGCGAAGCAGTTCTTC. Encoded protein: CASKQGAKQFF. The full variable domain, completed using reference TRBV19 and TRBJ2-1, is DGGITQSPKYLFRKEGQNVTLSCEQNLNHDAMYWYRQDPGQGLRLIYYSQIVNDFQKGDIAEGYSVSREKKESFPLTVTSAQKNPTAFYLCASKQGAKQFFGPGTRLTVL.

The chain has TRBV7-2 and TRBJ2-1; TRBD1 is a possible D gene (6 bases). V gave up 5 bases and J gave up 8 bases, with 10 bases separating them. Looked up from germline, CDR1 is SGHTA and CDR2 is FQGNSA. The CDR3 has 12 amino acids. The CDR3 DNA follows: TGTGCCAGCAGCCCCTACAGGGATGAGCAGTTCTTC. It yields the protein CASSPYRDEQFF. Supplemented by reference TRBV7-2 and TRBJ2-1, the full variable domain reads GAGVSQSPSNKVTEKGKDVELRCDPISGHTALYWYRQSLGQGLEFLIYFQGNSAPDKSGLPSDRFSAERTGGSVSTLTIQRTQQEDSAVYLCASSPYRDEQFFGPGTRLTVL.

This chain uses TRBV25-1 with TRBJ2-7; D is unclear. This CDR3 has 11 amino acids. V lost 2 bases and J lost 6, with 5 bases in between. Germline V CDR1 and CDR2: MGHDK, SYGVNS. The CDR3 here is CASSEMVEQYF. In DNA, the CDR3 is TGTGCCAGCAGTGAAATGGTCGAGCAGTACTTC.

The rearrangement uses TRBV6-5 and TRBJ1-5, with unresolved D. The CDR3 has 15 amino acids. CDR1 and CDR2 (germline): MNHEY, SVGAGI. V lost 0 bases and J 0 bases, leaving 6 bases between the germline ends. CDR3 sequence: CASSYSAGSNQPQHF. The CDR3 DNA sequence: TGTGCCAGCAGTTACTCAGCCGGTAGCAATCAGCCCCAGCATTTT.

The gene calls are TRBV15 and TRBJ1-4; D remains ambiguous. Trimming removed 4 bases at V and 2 bases at J, with 17 bases between. Germline lookup yields CDR1 LNHNV and CDR2 YYDKDF (reference sequence). The CDR3 runs to 17 residues. DNA of the CDR3: TGTGCCACCAGCACACGCTTTTGGGCAAGGACTAATGAAAAACTGTTTTTT. It is translated as CATSTRFWARTNEKLFF.

This chain connects TRBV18 to TRBJ2-3; D uncertain. There are 13 residues in the CDR3. CDR1 KGHSH and CDR2 LQKENI come from the germline V gene. With 1 base removed from V and 2 bases from J, the gap between germline ends came to 4 bases. In DNA form, the CDR3 reads TGTGCCAGCTCACCACGAGTCACAGATACGCAGTATTTT. Its protein product is CASSPRVTDTQYF.

The J gene is TRBJ2-7, the V gene TRBV2; a weak D match, TRBD1 (5 bases). The CDR3 runs to 14 residues. Germline V gene data show CDR1 as SNHLY and CDR2 as FYNNEI. Trimming removed 7 bases at V and 0 bases at J, with 13 bases between. The CDR3 DNA reads TGTGCCAGCATGGGCAGGGCGAGCTCCTACGAGCAGTACTTC. This encodes CASMGRASSYEQYF.

The V gene is TRBV10-3, the J gene TRBJ1-5; D not certain. Germline CDR1 and CDR2: ENHRY and SYGVKD. Trimming cost V 6 bases and J 2 bases, with 14 bases left between them. CDR3 length: 15 amino acids. The CDR3 DNA follows: TGTGCCATCAGCGCTCGTGAGGTAGGCAATCAGCCCCAGCATTTT. It specifies CAISAREVGNQPQHF.

The rearrangement links TRBV14 to TRBJ1-3; 7 bases are shared with TRBD1. J was trimmed by 0 bases and V by 3 bases; bases with no gene match: 11. The CDR3 has 18 amino acids. Germline V gene data show CDR1 as SGHDN and CDR2 as FVKESK. The CDR3: CASSQPYDRVNSGNTIYF. CDR3 nucleotides: TGTGCCAGCAGCCAGCCCTATGACAGGGTCAACTCTGGAAACACCATATATTTT.